A selection of T cell receptor beta chains follows, all from one sample in a study of T cell responses to AZD1222 COVID-19 vaccine. Method: immunoSEQ multiplex PCR; TCRdb's copy keeps in-frame clones and lacks some. In the table there are 150,000 or so clones, about nine tenths of which are singletons. This sample comprised peripheral blood, obtained on day 0 of AZD1222 vaccination. Receptors were obtained from an adult in good health. Each CDR3 is given with its conserved first and last residue. The order of the fields is D gene, V gene, J gene, CDR3 protein. D genes are given only for firm matches.

-,TRBV30,TRBJ2-7,CAWSPGTLQYF
-,TRBV10-3,TRBJ2-2,CAISVLDTLNTGELFF
-,TRBV6-5,TRBJ1-2,CASSYAGDGYTF
TRBD2,TRBV4-1,TRBJ2-5,CASSQAALRGGRGETQYF
-,TRBV5-8,TRBJ2-7,CASSLKFPYYEQYF
-,TRBV6-5,TRBJ1-2,CASSTGNSFYGYTF
-,TRBV19,TRBJ2-2,CASSFTYTGELFF
-,TRBV11-2,TRBJ1-1,CASSLVQNTEAFF
-,TRBV7-9,TRBJ1-1,CASSPRTRNTEAFF
-,TRBV11-2,TRBJ2-7,CASSSMTGVYEQYF
TRBD1,TRBV2,TRBJ1-2,CASSSPDRGQTRYGYTF
-,TRBV7-2,TRBJ2-7,CASSHDYSYEQYF
-,TRBV5-1,TRBJ2-5,CASSFLGARETQYF
TRBD2,TRBV20-1,TRBJ2-7,CSAGLEYEQYF
TRBD1,TRBV6-2/TRBV6-3,TRBJ2-7,CASSYPTGVAYEQYF